This passage covers 28 T cell receptor beta chains from one sample sequenced in a study of CXCR3-negative and CXCR3-positive naive CD8 T cells (dated by TCRdb to about 2019). Sequencer: NextSeq 550. The Human TCR Profiling Kit (MiLaboratory) was used to make UMI-labeled 5' RACE TRB cDNA libraries. TCRdb reprocessed the reads, so every CDR3 protein sequence counts as one entry and DNA is not shown. The sample's table lists a count of roughly 39,000 distinct CDR3 sequences. The ten most abundant clones make up roughly a tenth of the sample. Sequencing was performed on memory CD8+ T cells from blood. The sample's cell subset or site label, in plain terms: conventional CD8+ memory T cells (TMEM), sorted as controls. All receptors come from a human donor in good health. Some clones in this sample may be carry-over from other donors' samples.

The V and J genes are TRBV24-1 and TRBJ1-5. The CDR3 extends over 14 amino acids. CDR1 is KGHDR, CDR2 SFDVKD, per germline. The CDR3 protein is CATSDLDSNQPQHF.

The CDR3 here is CASSRLKETQYF. V is TRBV14 and J is TRBJ2-5. Germline V CDR1 and CDR2: SGHDN, FVKESK. This CDR3 spans 12 amino acids.

The chain employs TRBV7-9 and TRBJ1-6. Germline V lookup: CDR1 SEHNR, CDR2 FQNEAQ (reference sequence). The CDR3 spans 12 residues. CDR3 in amino acids: CASSINNSPLHF.

The rearrangement uses TRBV20-1 and TRBJ2-3; without DNA, the TCRdb call of TRBD1 cannot be checked. This CDR3 comprises 17 residues. Germline V gene data show CDR1 as DFQATT and CDR2 as SNEGSKA (reference sequence). This CDR3 is CSARRTTLTGLTDTQYF.

The chain joins TRBV20-1 to TRBJ2-5; TCRdb outputs TRBD1, but without DNA this stays unchecked. The CDR3 is 14 amino acids. CDR1 is DFQATT and CDR2 is SNEGSKA in the germline V gene (reference sequence). This CDR3 is CSARDGGQRETQYF.

This rearrangement joins TRBV29-1 to TRBJ2-7; TCRdb returns TRBD1, unconfirmable since there is no DNA. Per the germline V gene, CDR1 is SQVTM and CDR2 is ANQGSEA. The CDR3 sequence is 14 residues long. Here the CDR3 reads CSVEGQGTVYEQYF.

This rearrangement joins TRBV19 to TRBJ1-1; absent DNA, TCRdb's TRBD1 call cannot be checked. Per germline, CDR1 LNHDA and CDR2 SQIVND (reference sequence). This CDR3 is 13 amino acids long. The chain's CDR3 is CASNIGSHTEAFF.

The CDR3 loop is CASNLLGPEAFF. V gene TRBV12-3 or TRBV12-4 combines with J gene TRBJ1-1. The CDR3 totals 12 residues.

The chain uses TRBV11-2 and TRBJ2-7; with no DNA, the TCRdb D assignment of TRBD1 cannot be verified. The CDR3 has 15 residues. Germline V gives CDR1 SGHAT, CDR2 FQNNGV. The CDR3 loop is CASSLSRGTLYEQYF.

The chain carries TRBV29-1 and TRBJ2-2; checking the TCRdb D call of TRBD1 is not possible without DNA. The V gene's germline CDR1 is SQVTM and CDR2 ANQGSEA. The CDR3 is made up of 16 amino acids. This CDR3 reads CSVGQGQMTNTGELFF.

This chain uses TRBV29-1 with TRBJ2-2; TCRdb designates TRBD2, a call that cannot be tested without DNA. The CDR3 contains 13 residues. Per germline, CDR1 SQVTM and CDR2 ANQGSEA. Here the CDR3 reads CSVAGERVGELFF.

The chain links TRBV3-1 to TRBJ1-1; TCRdb outputs TRBD1, but without DNA this stays unchecked. The CDR3 loop spans 15 amino acids. Per the germline V gene, CDR1 is LGHDT and CDR2 is YNNKEL (reference sequence). CDR3 residues: CASRSRDRGSAEAFF.

The CDR3 sequence is CASSFLAGTDTQYF. V usage is TRBV11-2 and J usage is TRBJ2-3. The CDR3 runs to 14 residues. Germline V gives CDR1 SGHAT, CDR2 FQNNGV.

This chain joins TRBV7-8 and TRBJ2-7. This CDR3 is 15 amino acids long. Germline values: CDR1 SGHVS, CDR2 FQNEAQ. CDR3: CASSLGPGGSYEQYF.

This chain uses TRBV6-4 with TRBJ1-1; TCRdb gives TRBD1 as the D gene, but with no DNA this cannot be confirmed. The CDR3 totals 14 residues. CDR1 and CDR2 from the germline V gene are MRHNA and SNTAGT. The CDR3 loop reads CASRAGSGVTEAFF.

This sequence joins TRBV27 and TRBJ1-2; TCRdb calls TRBD1, which cannot be checked without DNA. CDR3 length equals 13 residues. Germline loops: CDR1 MNHEY, CDR2 SMNVEV (reference sequence). CDR3 residues: CASGLGTAYGYTF.

The chain recombines TRBV29-1 with TRBJ2-7; TCRdb outputs TRBD1, but without DNA this stays unchecked. The CDR3 contains 14 residues. The V gene's germline CDR1 is SQVTM and CDR2 ANQGSEA. CDR3 loop: CSFKGGHGAREQYF.

The chain carries TRBV7-6 and TRBJ2-5; the D call from TCRdb, TRBD2, cannot be confirmed without DNA. Germline V gene lookup returns CDR1 SGHVS and CDR2 FNYEAQ. CDR3 length equals 19 residues. This CDR3 reads CASSSAGTSGPVGQETQYF.

This chain joins TRBV7-9 and TRBJ2-2. Germline loops: CDR1 SEHNR, CDR2 FQNEAQ (reference sequence). The length of the CDR3 is 15 residues. CDR3 loop: CASSLEIANTGELFF. Full variable domain (rest looked up from reference TRBV7-9 and TRBJ2-2): DTGVSQNPRHKITKRGQNVTFRCDPISEHNRLYWYRQTLGQGPEFLTYFQNEAQLEKSRLLSDRFSAERPKGSFSTLEIQRTEQGDSAMYLCASSLEIANTGELFFGEGSRLTVL.

The CDR3 is CSARDIGGSWPQHF. The chain recombines TRBV20-1 with TRBJ1-5; the TCRdb D gene call, TRBD1, has no DNA to confirm it. The CDR3 is made up of 14 amino acids. Germline V gene sequence: CDR1 DFQATT, CDR2 SNEGSKA (reference sequence).

The chain is built from TRBV7-9 and TRBJ2-7. CDR1 is SEHNR, CDR2 FQNEAQ, per germline (reference sequence). CDR3 length equals 12 residues. CDR3 sequence reads: CASATGTYEQYF.

This chain uses TRBV7-3 with TRBJ1-1. This CDR3 comprises 13 residues. CDR1 is SGHTA, CDR2 FQGTGA, per germline. The CDR3: CASSLTMGSEAFF.

V and J are TRBV9 and TRBJ1-1; TCRdb outputs TRBD1, but without DNA this stays unchecked. This CDR3 region has 16 residues. Germline V lookup: CDR1 SGDLS, CDR2 YYNGEE. The CDR3 sequence: CASSGGTYYPDTEAFF.

CDR3 loop: CAGSPFSNEQFF. The gene calls are TRBV11-1 and TRBJ2-1. Germline assignment: CDR1 SGHAT and CDR2 FQDESV (reference sequence). The CDR3 is 12 residues long.

J is TRBJ1-5 and V is TRBV19; TCRdb calls TRBD1, which cannot be checked without DNA. The CDR3 runs to 13 residues. The germline CDR1 and CDR2 sequences are LNHDA and SQIVND (reference sequence). This CDR3 is CASTPGRNQPQHF.

The gene calls are TRBV5-1 and TRBJ2-1; TCRdb names TRBD2, which stays unverified in the absence of DNA. Germline loops: CDR1 SGHRS, CDR2 YFSETQ. This CDR3 is built from 15 residues. The chain's CDR3 is CASSPDYDSYNEQFF.

The chain combines TRBV7-9 with TRBJ2-7; no DNA is available, so the TRBD1 call from TCRdb remains unchecked. The CDR3 totals 16 residues. Germline V CDR1 and CDR2: SEHNR, FQNEAQ (reference sequence). The CDR3 loop reads CASSYVREHTSYEQYF.

This chain's CDR3 is CASSPQGGREDTQYF. The genes are TRBV6-4 and TRBJ2-3; the TRBD1 assignment by TCRdb is unverifiable without DNA. The CDR3 is 15 amino acids. Germline-derived CDR1 and CDR2 are MRHNA and SNTAGT.